A selection of T cell receptor beta chains follows, all from one sample in a study of metastatic and nonmetastatic thyroid tumors. Using MiXCR, TCRdb re-called clones from the PCR reads. This table has 15,000 to 20,000 clones, about 24% appearing once. The material sequenced was adjacent normal tissue. The source is a female donor with papillary thyroid cancer or a benign thyroid nodule (not recorded which). Some clones in this sample may be carry-over from other donors' samples. CDR3s include the opening cysteine and the closing phenylalanine or tryptophan. The D gene is left open where the match is weak. Some rows mark clone size as missing; the rest say once, few, many or name a class of expanded clone.

v_gene: TRBV24-1; j_gene: TRBJ2-5; d_gene: TRBD1; abundance: medium-sized; CDR3aa: CATSDQGVRETQYF; CDR3nt: TGTGCCACCAGTGACCAGGGGGTCCGAGAGACCCAGTACTTC
v_gene: TRBV5-4; j_gene: TRBJ2-2; d_gene: .; abundance: many; CDR3aa: CASSLASTRDGELFF; CDR3nt: TGTGCCAGCAGCTTGGCATCTACCAGGGACGGGGAGCTGTTTTTT
v_gene: TRBV12-3/TRBV12-4; j_gene: TRBJ2-7; d_gene: .; abundance: few; CDR3aa: CANSPFNSHLYEQYF; CDR3nt: TGTGCCAACAGTCCGTTCAACAGCCACCTCTACGAGCAGTACTTC
v_gene: TRBV20-1; j_gene: TRBJ2-7; d_gene: .; abundance: many; CDR3aa: CSAPGGSGQVYEQYF; CDR3nt: TGCAGTGCTCCGGGTGGGTCGGGTCAAGTATACGAGCAGTACTTC
v_gene: TRBV6-5; j_gene: TRBJ1-1; d_gene: .; abundance: .; CDR3aa: CASSYIPQSPFGRGEAFF; CDR3nt: TGTGCCAGCAGTTACATACCACAGTCTCCTTTTGGGCGAGGTGAAGCTTTCTTT
v_gene: TRBV27; j_gene: TRBJ2-1; d_gene: TRBD2; abundance: .; CDR3aa: CASSSGLAVNEQFF; CDR3nt: TGTGCCAGCAGTTCCGGACTAGCGGTGAATGAGCAGTTCTTC
v_gene: TRBV27; j_gene: TRBJ2-3; d_gene: .; abundance: .; CDR3aa: CASRLRGQAGETQYF; CDR3nt: TGTGCCAGCAGACTAAGGGGGCAGGCGGGAGAGACCCAGTATTTT
v_gene: TRBV12-3/TRBV12-4; j_gene: TRBJ2-5; d_gene: TRBD1; abundance: many; CDR3aa: CASSLGQGAIETQYF; CDR3nt: TGTGCCAGCAGCTTAGGACAGGGGGCTATAGAGACCCAGTACTTC
v_gene: TRBV7-9; j_gene: TRBJ1-3; d_gene: .; abundance: .; CDR3aa: CASSSPGHGDTIYF; CDR3nt: TGTGCCAGCAGCTCACCGGGACATGGAGACACCATATATTTT
v_gene: TRBV28; j_gene: TRBJ2-2; d_gene: .; abundance: many; CDR3aa: CASSREDGPDTGELFF; CDR3nt: TGTGCCAGCAGCCGGGAAGACGGGCCAGACACCGGGGAGCTGTTTTTT
v_gene: TRBV6-1; j_gene: TRBJ2-7; d_gene: TRBD2; abundance: few; CDR3aa: CASSEASGGLSYEQYF; CDR3nt: TGTGCCAGCAGTGAAGCAAGCGGGGGGCTTTCCTACGAGCAGTACTTC
v_gene: TRBV6-5; j_gene: TRBJ1-5; d_gene: .; abundance: few; CDR3aa: CASSYSWDMLSRQPQHF; CDR3nt: TGTGCAAGCAGTTACTCGTGGGACATGTTGTCCCGGCAGCCCCAGCATTTT
v_gene: TRBV11-2; j_gene: TRBJ2-6; d_gene: .; abundance: .; CDR3aa: CAISLGLGTYWANVLTF; CDR3nt: TGTGCCATCAGCTTGGGTCTGGGAACTTATTGGGCCAACGTCCTGACTTTC
v_gene: TRBV3-1; j_gene: TRBJ1-4; d_gene: .; abundance: many; CDR3aa: CASSQSTNEKLFF; CDR3nt: TGTGCCAGCAGCCAGTCAACTAATGAAAAACTGTTTTTT
v_gene: TRBV20-1; j_gene: TRBJ2-7; d_gene: TRBD1; abundance: medium-sized; CDR3aa: CSAPTDRGFSYEQYF; CDR3nt: TGCAGTGCTCCTACCGACAGGGGGTTCTCCTACGAGCAGTACTTC
v_gene: TRBV5-1; j_gene: TRBJ2-7; d_gene: TRBD2; abundance: .; CDR3aa: CASSSYGGRAGRSYEQYF; CDR3nt: TGCGCCAGCAGCTCATATGGCGGGAGGGCCGGGAGGTCCTACGAGCAGTACTTC
v_gene: TRBV6-1; j_gene: TRBJ1-1; d_gene: .; abundance: medium-sized; CDR3aa: CASSDYSSAEAFF; CDR3nt: TGTGCCAGCAGTGATTACAGTTCGGCTGAAGCTTTCTTT
v_gene: TRBV6-1; j_gene: TRBJ2-2; d_gene: .; abundance: few; CDR3aa: CAGSGGDTGELFF; CDR3nt: TGTGCCGGCTCCGGTGGAGACACCGGGGAGCTGTTTTTT
v_gene: TRBV24-1; j_gene: TRBJ2-1; d_gene: TRBD2; abundance: .; CDR3aa: CATSDSGLAGGRYNEQLF; CDR3nt: TGCGCCACCAGTGATTCCGGACTAGCGGGGGGGCGCTACAATGAGCAGTTATTC
v_gene: TRBV11-2; j_gene: TRBJ2-2; d_gene: TRBD2; abundance: few; CDR3aa: CASSPLAGWGAGELFF; CDR3nt: TGTGCCAGCAGCCCACTAGCGGGATGGGGGGCCGGGGAGCTGTTTTTT
v_gene: TRBV2; j_gene: TRBJ1-1; d_gene: TRBD1; abundance: medium-sized; CDR3aa: CANRQGENTEAFF; CDR3nt: TGTGCCAACCGACAGGGGGAGAACACTGAAGCTTTCTTT
v_gene: TRBV6-2/TRBV6-3; j_gene: TRBJ2-2; d_gene: TRBD1; abundance: few; CDR3aa: CASRGQGANTGELFF; CDR3nt: TGTGCCAGCAGAGGACAGGGGGCGAACACCGGGGAGCTGTTTTTT
v_gene: TRBV19; j_gene: TRBJ2-7; d_gene: .; abundance: few; CDR3aa: CASRRSGKDEQYF; CDR3nt: TGTGCCAGTAGGAGATCAGGGAAGGACGAGCAGTACTTC
v_gene: TRBV4-1; j_gene: TRBJ1-1; d_gene: .; abundance: .; CDR3aa: CASSQVPGGTEAFF; CDR3nt: TGCGCCAGCAGCCAAGTCCCGGGAGGAACTGAAGCTTTCTTT
v_gene: TRBV6-1; j_gene: TRBJ2-2; d_gene: TRBD1; abundance: medium-sized; CDR3aa: CASVRQGAGELFF; CDR3nt: TGTGCCAGCGTTAGACAGGGCGCCGGGGAGCTGTTTTTT
v_gene: TRBV10-1; j_gene: TRBJ2-3; d_gene: .; abundance: medium-sized; CDR3aa: CASSRAIPSTDTQYF; CDR3nt: TGCGCCAGCAGCCGAGCGATCCCAAGCACAGATACGCAGTATTTT